This T cell receptor (beta chain) was identified during a study of response to subunit inactivated influenza vaccine. MiXCR, applied by TCRdb to the RT-PCR reads, yields one record per CDR3 protein. The sample contains about 540,000 distinct CDR3 sequences, under 25% of which appear only once. Per the germline V gene, CDR1 is SGHTA and CDR2 is FQGTGA. Unmatched junction bases numbered 5, after V lost 0 bases and J lost 4 bases. CDR3 length: 15 amino acids. This sample also appeared in a second study, on T cells expressing NK-cell markers. That study reports: What made the TCR beta cDNA was 5'RACE template switching with UMIs. In several experiments, sorting was restricted to alpha-beta TCR T cells by an anti-gamma-delta TCR antibody. Researchers report these clonotypes also headed the CD3+CD56-NKG2C+ fraction in a few donors.

The sequence came from a man in his fifties or sixties who received an inactivated influenza vaccine. The chain combines TRBV7-3 with TRBJ2-7; TRBD2 agrees at 8 bases. The sample here was CD4+ T cells sorted from PBMCs, taken approximately 12 days after vaccination. The CDR3 DNA sequence: TGTGCCAGCAGCTTAACGGGTAGCGGGGCGTACGAGCAGTACTTC. It specifies CASSLTGSGAYEQYF.